Shown below are 27 T cell receptor beta chains from a single sample sequenced in a study of T cells in Graves' hyperthyroidism and ophthalmopathy. Using RNA transcripts as the source, TCR beta CDR3 regions were amplified. An initial round of RT-PCR targeting the TCR CDR3 relied on the HTBI primer set. TCRdb re-called the multiplex PCR reads through MiXCR, storing one row per CDR3 protein. The sample shows around 340,000 distinct CDR3 sequences, about 14% of them seen only once. Material: blood. The source is a woman aged 25 to 39 with Graves' hyperthyroidism.

This clonotype was seen repeatedly, ten times or more. The rearrangement uses TRBV9 and TRBJ2-7; TRBD2 matches at 8 bases. CDR3 length: 14 amino acids. Germline loops: CDR1 SGDLS, CDR2 YYNGEE. V lost 0 bases, J lost 3 bases, and 2 bases stayed unmatched. The CDR3: CASSVASGSYEQYF. The CDR3 DNA reads TGTGCCAGCAGCGTAGCCAGCGGGAGCTACGAGCAGTACTTC.

This clonotype was counted many times. This chain links TRBV30 with TRBJ2-1; TRBD2 aligns across 7 bases. The junction had 5 bases not matched to a gene; V was cut back by 1 base and J by 8 bases. The CDR3 spans 13 residues. CDR1 and CDR2 from the germline V gene are GTSNPN and SVGIG (reference sequence). In DNA, the CDR3 is TGTGCCTGGAGTGCGGTGGGGAGGGATGAGCAGTTCTTC. It specifies CAWSAVGRDEQFF.

A few counts support this clonotype. The rearrangement uses TRBV27 and TRBJ1-5; D gene unclear. There are 15 residues in the CDR3. The V gene's germline CDR1 is MNHEY and CDR2 SMNVEV (reference sequence). V shed 1 base and J shed 9 bases, with 16 bases lying between them. The CDR3 spells CASSLFFRALAPQHF. The CDR3 nucleotides read TGTGCCAGCAGTTTATTTTTCCGCGCTTTAGCGCCCCAGCATTTT.

This clonotype was found a few times. The J gene is TRBJ2-2, the V gene TRBV28; 15 nucleotides match TRBD2. Germline V gives CDR1 MDHEN, CDR2 SYDVKM. The CDR3 spans 18 residues. J gave up 6 bases and V 6 bases, and 11 bases lay outside the gene matches. CDR3 loop: CASSRGGLAGGVAGELFF. For the CDR3, the DNA is TGTGCCAGCAGCCGCGGGGGACTAGCGGGAGGCGTTGCCGGGGAGCTGTTTTTT.

This clonotype has ten or more counts. The rearrangement joins TRBV11-2 to TRBJ2-1; TRBD1 or TRBD2 may be the D gene (7 bases each). This CDR3 comprises 18 residues. Trimming took 7 bases from V and 4 from J, leaving 26 bases between them. Germline loops: CDR1 SGHAT, CDR2 FQNNGV. The CDR3: CASNFGLRGGSDYNEQFF. Here the CDR3 DNA reads TGTGCCAGCAACTTCGGACTCAGGGGGGGATCGGATTACAATGAGCAGTTCTTC.

This clonotype was seen ten or more times. V is TRBV7-2 and J is TRBJ2-5; D is perhaps TRBD1 or TRBD2 (5 bases each). This CDR3 has 15 amino acids. Germline V gene sequence: CDR1 SGHTA, CDR2 FQGNSA. V shed 6 bases and J shed 8 bases, with 22 bases lying between them. The CDR3 DNA reads as TGTGCCAGCAGAAACGCTCCTCTGCGCTGGGACACCCAGTACTTC. Translation gives CASRNAPLRWDTQYF.

This clonotype was detected ten times or more. The rearrangement links TRBV28 to TRBJ2-5; D remains unclear. With 2 bases removed from V and 6 bases from J, the gap between germline ends came to 4 bases. The CDR3 spans 11 residues. Germline CDR1 is MDHEN and CDR2 is SYDVKM. The CDR3 bases are TGTGCCAGCAGTTTACAACAGACCCAGTACTTC. It is translated as CASSLQQTQYF.

The gene calls are TRBV6-5 and TRBJ2-5, with TRBD2 matching over 10 bases. The germline V gene has CDR1 MNHEY and CDR2 SVGAGI. Trimming took 2 bases from V and 5 from J; bases not matched to a gene: 17. The CDR3 has 19 amino acids. In nucleotides, the CDR3 is TGTGCCAGCAGTTACGCTTTGGCTAGCGGGAGTCCGGGGGGGGAGACCCAGTACTTC. Amino acids: CASSYALASGSPGGETQYF.

In this sample, this clonotype turned up many times. The V gene is TRBV11-2, the J gene TRBJ2-7; no definite D call. The CDR3 loop spans 16 amino acids. Looked up from germline, CDR1 is SGHAT and CDR2 is FQNNGV. Trimming took 5 bases from V and 0 from J, leaving 17 bases between them. CDR3 bases: TGTGCCAGCAGCCCACTGGGCGCGTCCCTCTCCTACGAGCAGTACTTC. This translates into CASSPLGASLSYEQYF.

V and J are TRBV4-1 and TRBJ1-2; tentative D call: TRBD1 (5 bases). V lost 4 bases and J 6 bases, leaving 15 bases between the germline ends. CDR1 is MGHRA and CDR2 is YSYEKL in the germline V gene. This CDR3 spans 14 amino acids. The DNA of the CDR3 is TGCGCCAGCAGCCGGACCGAGGGGCTTAATGGCTACACCTTC. This sequence encodes CASSRTEGLNGYTF.

This rearrangement joins TRBV4-1 to TRBJ2-7; 10 bases fit TRBD2. Per the germline V gene, CDR1 is MGHRA and CDR2 is YSYEKL. With V trimmed by 0 bases and J by 1 base, 15 bases remained unmatched. The CDR3 contains 20 residues. The CDR3, as DNA: TGCGCCAGCAGCCAAGAGGAGGTAGCGGGAGGACGGAGGATTTCCTACGAGCAGTACTTC. This gives the protein CASSQEEVAGGRRISYEQYF.

This clonotype has at least ten counts. The genes are TRBV20-1 and TRBJ2-1; weak D call: TRBD1 (7 bases). Germline V gene sequence: CDR1 DFQATT, CDR2 SNEGSKA (reference sequence). V lost 3 bases and J lost 2, with 11 bases in between. The CDR3 runs to 14 residues. CDR3 sequence (DNA): TGCAGTGCTAGGCGGGACAGTGCCTACAATGAGCAGTTCTTC. Residues: CSARRDSAYNEQFF.

This clonotype was detected a few times. The V gene is TRBV25-1, the J gene TRBJ2-7, with 8 positions matching TRBD2. The V and J ends lost 5 bases and 1 base, in that order; junction bases with no gene match: 4. The germline V gene has CDR1 MGHDK and CDR2 SYGVNS. This CDR3 contains 14 residues. CDR3 in amino acids: CASSPIAGSYEQYF. The CDR3 bases are TGTGCCAGCAGTCCTATAGCGGGATCCTACGAGCAGTACTTC.

This rearrangement joins TRBV29-1 to TRBJ2-3, with D tentatively TRBD2 (5 bases). The V and J ends lost 4 bases and 1 base respectively, with 15 bases between them. CDR3 length equals 15 residues. Germline CDR1 is SQVTM and CDR2 is ANQGSEA. The CDR3 region is CSVAIREAGTDTQYF. The CDR3 DNA reads as TGCAGCGTTGCCATCCGGGAAGCTGGCACAGATACGCAGTATTTT.

This clonotype has a count of ten or more. The genes are TRBV7-9 and TRBJ2-7; tentative D call: TRBD2 (5 bases). In germline, CDR1 is SEHNR, CDR2 FQNEAQ (reference sequence). The ends were cut back, 8 bases at V and 0 bases at J, with 11 bases in the middle. The CDR3 runs to 13 residues. The CDR3 region has the DNA TGTGCCAGCCAGCCGAGCGGCTCCTACGAGCAGTACTTC. This codes for CASQPSGSYEQYF.

This clonotype has a count of ten or more. This chain connects TRBV2 to TRBJ2-1; unclear D gene. There are 10 residues in the CDR3. The V end lost 6 bases, the J end lost 7 bases, and 4 bases lay between the germline ends. Per germline, CDR1 SNHLY and CDR2 FYNNEI. The CDR3 coding sequence is TGTGCCAGCAGGGGGAATGAGCAGTTCTTC. Encoded protein: CASRGNEQFF.

The genes are TRBV11-2 and TRBJ2-7; D not resolved. Trimming shortened V by 3 bases and J by 8 bases, and 14 bases separated the two germline ends. CDR3 length: 13 amino acids. From germline, CDR1 is SGHAT and CDR2 FQNNGV. The CDR3 sequence is CASSFSRPYQQYF. Written as DNA, the CDR3 is TGTGCCAGCAGCTTTTCCCGTCCTTACCAGCAGTACTTC.

This clonotype was detected ten times or more. Germline is not matched at one junction end, which may reflect a read error. The chain links TRBV6-1 to TRBJ2-1; 11 positions agree with TRBD1. Germline values: CDR1 MNHNS, CDR2 SASEGT. The CDR3 extends over 17 amino acids. CDR3 amino acids: CASSQAMGQGGLDEQFF. As DNA, the CDR3 is TGTGCCAGCAGTCAAGCTATGGGACAGGGGGGTTTGGATGAGCAGTTCTTC.

In its sample, this clonotype was seen many times. The chain links TRBV20-1 to TRBJ2-1; TRBD1 aligns across 9 bases. This CDR3 spans 12 amino acids. V gave up 6 bases and J gave up 6 bases; unmatched junction bases: 3. Germline values: CDR1 DFQATT, CDR2 SNEGSKA (reference sequence). The CDR3, as DNA: TGCAGTGCCGGACAGGGGCTCAATGAGCAGTTCTTC. Protein sequence: CSAGQGLNEQFF.

Many counts were recorded for this clonotype. The genes are TRBV7-2 and TRBJ2-3, with a weak D call TRBD1 (6 bases). This CDR3 has 14 residues. The V end was cut by 4 bases, the J end by 9 bases, with 17 bases between. Germline V gene lookup returns CDR1 SGHTA and CDR2 FQGNSA. CDR3 protein: CASSSQRAQGTQYF. The CDR3 DNA reads TGTGCCAGCAGCTCTCAAAGGGCACAGGGAACGCAGTATTTT.

In its sample, this clonotype was seen many times. The chain couples TRBV20-1 to TRBJ2-3, with 9 bases identical to TRBD2. The CDR3 totals 15 residues. The germline gives CDR1 DFQATT, CDR2 SNEGSKA (reference sequence). The V gene end was trimmed by 2 bases and the J gene end by 4 bases; junction bases not matched to a gene: 7. The DNA of the CDR3 is TGCAGTGCTAGACGGCGGGAGGGCGCGGCAGATACGCAGTATTTT. Translation: CSARRREGAADTQYF.

The V gene is TRBV3-1, the J gene TRBJ2-3, with a possible D match to TRBD2 (6 bases). CDR1 is LGHDT, CDR2 YNNKEL, per germline (reference sequence). The CDR3 spans 14 residues. V was pared by 7 bases and J by 5 bases, with 16 bases between. This CDR3 is CASNRGGNRDTQYF. The CDR3 DNA sequence: TGTGCCAGCAACCGGGGCGGGAATCGAGATACGCAGTATTTT.

This clonotype has at least ten counts. This rearrangement joins TRBV7-9 to TRBJ1-1, with TRBD1 matching over 7 bases. With 1 base clipped from V and 1 base from J, the junction kept 3 bases outside the gene matches. In germline, CDR1 is SEHNR, CDR2 FQNEAQ (reference sequence). The CDR3 is 15 amino acids. The CDR3 here is CASSLGGTANTEAFF. The CDR3 nucleotides read TGTGCCAGCAGCTTAGGCGGGACAGCGAACACTGAAGCTTTCTTT.

CDR3: CASSIDRGAWQPQHF. In nucleotides, the CDR3 is TGTGCCAGTAGTATAGATAGGGGGGCTTGGCAGCCCCAGCATTTT. The gene calls are TRBV19 and TRBJ1-5; D might be TRBD1 (6 bases). The CDR3 spans 15 residues. Germline CDR1 reads LNHDA; CDR2 reads SQIVND (reference sequence). V shed 0 bases and J shed 7 bases, with 13 bases lying between them.

This clonotype was counted between two and nine times. J is TRBJ2-7 and V is TRBV20-1; D not certain. The CDR3 is 13 amino acids. Germline V gene sequence: CDR1 DFQATT, CDR2 SNEGSKA (reference sequence). V shed 6 bases and J shed 0 bases, with 12 bases lying between them. CDR3 amino acids: CSARGLLSYEQYF. The CDR3 coding sequence is TGCAGTGCCCGAGGCCTACTCTCCTACGAGCAGTACTTC.

Concerning this clonotype itself: A clone one base away is much larger, so this may be a read error. This likely comes from a read error, as the CDR3 has no conserved phenylalanine or tryptophan at its end. The genes are TRBV11-2 and TRBJ2-5, with D unresolved. Per the germline V gene, CDR1 is SGHAT and CDR2 is FQNNGV. CDR3 length equals 14 residues. The V end was cut by 5 bases, the J end by 2 bases, with 12 bases between. The CDR3: CASSHIGLQETQYL. CDR3 sequence (DNA): TGTGCCAGCAGCCATATAGGGCTGCAAGAGACCCAGTACCTC.

This clonotype was observed a few times. The chain joins TRBV18 to TRBJ1-2, with a weak D call TRBD1 (5 bases). The ends were cut back, 3 bases at V and 0 bases at J, with 11 bases in the middle. The CDR3 runs 15 residues. The V gene's germline CDR1 is KGHSH and CDR2 LQKENI. CDR3: CASSPRGRANYGYTF. The CDR3 region has the DNA TGTGCCAGCTCACCGCGAGGCAGGGCTAACTATGGCTACACCTTC.